A single sample is the source of the 5 T cell receptor beta chains below, sequenced in a study of OX40 agonist ivuxolimab in advanced cancers. Some clones are missing from TCRdb's copy, which holds only in-frame ones; the method was immunoSEQ multiplex PCR. The sample carries tens of thousands of clones, around 88% recorded once. The source was CD4+ or CD8+ T cells sorted from blood, collected in a trial of the OX40 agonist ivuxolimab. These receptors were obtained from an adult with an advanced solid tumor such as melanoma, head and neck, liver or kidney cancer.

A few counts support this clone. The chain employs TRBV5-1 and TRBJ1-2, with 7 positions matching TRBD1. The CDR3 has 14 amino acids. CDR1 and CDR2 (germline): SGHRS, YFSETQ. Unmatched junction bases numbered 9, after V lost 4 bases and J lost 6 bases. The CDR3 DNA reads TGCGCCAGCAGCGACGGGACAGTTCGAGATGGCTACACCTTC. Its protein is CASSDGTVRDGYTF.

The chain joins TRBV6-1 to TRBJ2-1; D remains ambiguous. This CDR3 comprises 16 residues. Germline V gene sequence: CDR1 MNHNS, CDR2 SASEGT. V was trimmed by 4 bases and J by 0 bases, leaving 13 bases between them. The CDR3 coding sequence is TGTGCCAGCAGTGCCCTAGAAGCAAGCTCCTACAATGAGCAGTTCTTC. Translation gives CASSALEASSYNEQFF.

This sequence joins TRBV6-5 and TRBJ2-2; a possible D gene is TRBD1 (5 bases). The germline V gene encodes CDR1 MNHEY and CDR2 SVGAGI. This CDR3 has 15 amino acids. Trimming removed 0 bases from V and 6 bases from J, with 11 bases in between. The CDR3 DNA follows: TGTGCCAGCAGTTACTCAGGGGCGTACCCCGGGGAGCTGTTTTTT. Its translation is CASSYSGAYPGELFF.

The rearrangement links TRBV6-5 to TRBJ2-1; D possibly matches TRBD1 or TRBD2 (5 bases each). Germline values: CDR1 MNHEY, CDR2 SVGAGI. The CDR3 is made up of 14 amino acids. Deletions cut 5 bases from V and 8 bases from J, with 16 bases between. The CDR3 protein is CASSLGTDGHEQFF. The CDR3 DNA sequence: TGTGCCAGCAGTCTAGGGACGGATGGCCATGAGCAGTTCTTC.

This chain connects TRBV9 to TRBJ2-7; tentatively, D is TRBD2 (6 bases). Germline CDR1 reads SGDLS; CDR2 reads YYNGEE. V lost 3 bases, J lost 2 bases, and 12 bases lay in between. There are 14 residues in the CDR3. In DNA, the CDR3 is TGTGCCAGCAGCGAAGGTAGCGGAGCCTACGAGCAGTACTTC. As protein: CASSEGSGAYEQYF.